This TCR beta chain was captured by sequencing in a study of early T cells in non-severe SARS-CoV-2 infection. Study as a whole: Sequencing of bulk RNA from unsorted whole blood was done, without chain pairing.

Unique molecular identifiers were affixed to single, distinct cDNA molecules. TCRdb used MiXCR to reprocess the 5' RACE reads, holding one entry per CDR3 protein. The sample includes 97,000 or so distinct CDR3 sequences, less than 15% of them seen just once. Notes on the study in general: Matching results from VDJdb favored anti-spike CD8 responses, leaving private and CD4 specificities undetected.

This CDR3 has 12 amino acids. Germline assignment: CDR1 SGHAT and CDR2 FQNNGV. V lost 1 base and J lost 10, with 8 bases in between. This clonotype was detected only a few times. Its antigen is currently unknown. The sequence was obtained from an adult who was a healthcare worker with PCR-confirmed SARS-CoV-2 infection or an uninfected control (not recorded which). The sample consisted of whole blood. The chain has TRBV11-2 and TRBJ1-3; D gene ambiguous. CDR3 DNA sequence: TGTGCCAGCAGCTTAGTGGGAGGAACCATATATTTT. Encoded protein: CASSLVGGTIYF. The full variable domain, completed using reference TRBV11-2 and TRBJ1-3, is EAGVAQSPRYKIIEKRQSVAFWCNPISGHATLYWYQQILGQGPKLLIQFQNNGVVDDSQLPKDRFSAERLKGVDSTLKIQPAKLEDSAVYLCASSLVGGTIYFGEGSWLTVV.